A single sample gave rise to the 2 T cell receptor beta chains below, sequenced in a study of cytomegalovirus exposure and HLA in healthy donors. The PCR was carried out with 60 Vbeta primers and 13 Jbeta primers. TCRdb's copy holds only in-frame clones and misses some; the assay was immunoSEQ multiplex PCR. The table includes about 99,000 clones, about three quarters detected once. Sequenced: PBMCs. The receptors were sampled from a woman between 18 and 30 years old in good health and CMV-seropositive.

This chain uses TRBV6-5 with TRBJ2-1, with 9 nucleotides matching TRBD2. The CDR3 contains 14 residues. The germline gives CDR1 MNHEY, CDR2 SVGAGI. J lost 6 bases, V lost 4 bases, and 4 bases had no gene match. The CDR3: CASSSGGRGNEQFF. CDR3 nucleotides: TGTGCCAGCAGTTCTGGCGGGAGGGGCAATGAGCAGTTCTTC.

CDR3 sequence reads: CASSVDWAYEQYF. CDR3 DNA: TGCGCCAGCAGCGTAGACTGGGCCTACGAGCAGTACTTC. V and J are TRBV5-1 and TRBJ2-7; no reliable D call. Deletions cut 4 bases from V and 2 bases from J, with 10 bases between. The CDR3 is 13 amino acids. CDR1 is SGHRS and CDR2 is YFSETQ in the germline V gene.